Listed below are T cell receptor beta chains from one sample, sequenced in a study of T cell responses to AZD1222 COVID-19 vaccine. TCRdb keeps only in-frame clones here, not all; method: immunoSEQ multiplex PCR. The table records more than 140,000 clones, 80% to 95% of them present only once. The sequencing here drew on peripheral blood, taken on day 0 of MenACWY control vaccination. These receptors were obtained from an adult in good health. The CDR3 runs from the conserved cysteine through the conserved F or W. A D gene is named only where the DNA matches it firmly. The size field is filled for only some rows; it gives once, few, many or a size class.

V gene	clone size	D gene	J gene	CDR3 protein	CDR3 DNA
TRBV10-3	NA	NA	TRBJ1-2	CAISEWDYGYTF	TGTGCCATCAGTGAGTGGGACTATGGCTACACCTTC
TRBV18	once	NA	TRBJ1-1	CASSPRGGDTEAFF	TGTGCCAGCTCACCGAGGGGGGGGGACACTGAAGCTTTCTTT
TRBV9	NA	TRBD2	TRBJ2-5	CASSAEAMGGTQVQYF	TGTGCCAGCAGCGCCGAAGCTATGGGAGGGACTCAGGTCCAGTACTTC
TRBV28	NA	TRBD1	TRBJ1-2	CASTQGQGAYGYTF	TGTGCCAGCACCCAGGGACAGGGAGCCTATGGCTACACCTTC
TRBV6-6	NA	TRBD2	TRBJ2-1	CASSRQSSGVAGEQFF	TGTGCCAGCAGTCGTCAATCTAGCGGGGTAGCAGGGGAGCAGTTCTTC
TRBV4-3	NA	TRBD1	TRBJ1-6	CASSQLIRDRENSPLHF	TGCGCCAGCAGCCAACTGATCCGGGACAGAGAAAATTCACCCCTCCACTTT
TRBV5-4	NA	NA	TRBJ2-3	CASSLLFYADTQYF	TGTGCCAGCAGCTTGTTATTCTACGCAGATACGCAGTATTTT
TRBV28	NA	NA	TRBJ1-1	CASSLLTLVKDTEAFF	TGTGCCAGCAGTTTACTTACACTAGTGAAGGACACTGAAGCTTTCTTT
TRBV2	NA	TRBD2	TRBJ2-1	CASSARLAGGRNEQFF	TGTGCCAGCAGTGCGAGACTAGCGGGAGGGCGGAATGAGCAGTTCTTC
TRBV7-8	NA	TRBD2	TRBJ2-3	CASSPRLAGGDTQYF	TGTGCCAGCAGCCCTCGACTAGCGGGAGGTGATACGCAGTATTTT
TRBV27	NA	TRBD2	TRBJ2-5	CASSSGTSGRRKEETQYF	TGTGCCAGCAGTTCCGGGACTAGCGGGAGAAGGAAGGAAGAGACCCAGTACTTC
TRBV13	NA	NA	TRBJ1-2	CASSLQIGQVPTSYGYTF	TGTGCCAGCAGCCTACAAATTGGGCAGGTCCCAACCTCCTATGGCTACACCTTC
TRBV6-4	many	NA	TRBJ2-3	CASSPGATDTQYF	TGTGCCAGCAGCCCGGGGGCCACAGATACGCAGTATTTT
TRBV7-3	once	TRBD1	TRBJ1-1	CASSFGTGLTEAFF	TGTGCCAGCAGCTTTGGGACAGGCCTCACTGAAGCTTTCTTT
TRBV6-5	NA	NA	TRBJ1-1	CASRRQRNTEAFF	TGTGCCAGCAGACGACAGAGGAACACTGAAGCTTTCTTT
TRBV5-1	NA	TRBD1	TRBJ2-3	CASSRGQASTDTQYF	TGCGCCAGCAGCCGGGGACAGGCCAGCACAGATACGCAGTATTTT
TRBV10-3	NA	NA	TRBJ2-7	CATQRDTIAEQYF	TGTGCCACTCAACGGGACACCATAGCCGAGCAGTACTTC
TRBV27	NA	NA	TRBJ2-1	CASSLLPARYNEQFF	TGTGCCAGCAGTTTACTTCCAGCGCGGTACAATGAGCAGTTCTTC
TRBV27	NA	NA	TRBJ2-7	CASSGVGAPDEQYF	TGTGCCAGCTCTGGGGTTGGGGCGCCTGACGAGCAGTACTTC
TRBV27	NA	NA	TRBJ1-6	CASSLWGYSPLHF	TGTGCCAGCAGTTTATGGGGTTATTCACCCCTCCACTTT
TRBV7-2	NA	TRBD1	TRBJ2-1	CASSLERQGYNEQFF	TGTGCCAGCAGCTTAGAACGACAGGGATACAATGAGCAGTTCTTC
TRBV18	NA	TRBD1	TRBJ1-1	CASSPRDSIITETAFF	TGTGCCAGCTCACCACGGGACAGCATTATAACGGAAACGGCTTTCTTT
TRBV5-6	once	NA	TRBJ1-3	CASGSVSGNTIYF	TGTGCCAGCGGCTCGGTCTCTGGAAACACCATATATTTT
TRBV5-6	NA	NA	TRBJ2-2	CASSFTLSGELFF	TGTGCCAGCAGCTTTACACTGTCCGGGGAGCTGTTTTTT
TRBV5-6	NA	NA	TRBJ1-1	CASSPLASGNTEAFF	TGTGCCAGCAGCCCCCTCGCGTCGGGGAACACTGAAGCTTTCTTT
TRBV7-3	NA	TRBD1	TRBJ2-5	CASSWSGGRETQYF	TGTGCCAGCAGCTGGTCAGGGGGTCGGGAGACCCAGTACTTC
TRBV7-3	NA	NA	TRBJ1-1	CASSPRGGTEAFF	TGTGCCAGCAGCCCGCGAGGGGGGACTGAAGCTTTCTTT
TRBV11-3	NA	NA	TRBJ1-1	CASSLRRDTEAFF	TGTGCCAGCAGCCTTAGAAGGGACACTGAAGCTTTCTTT
TRBV10-1	NA	NA	TRBJ2-5	CASSEAGRQETQYF	TGCGCCAGCAGTGAGGCGGGAAGGCAAGAGACCCAGTACTTC
TRBV7-2	NA	NA	TRBJ1-3	CASSLWGGASGNTIYF	TGTGCCAGCAGCTTATGGGGGGGCGCATCTGGAAACACCATATATTTT
TRBV14	NA	TRBD2	TRBJ2-1	CASSLTGTSSNEQFF	TGTGCCAGCAGCCTGACCGGGACTAGCAGCAATGAGCAGTTCTTC
TRBV3-1/TRBV3-2	NA	NA	TRBJ2-5	CASSASGPGYNSQYF	TGTGCCAGCAGCGCCTCGGGACCGGGATATAACTCCCAGTACTTC
TRBV21-1	once	NA	TRBJ1-3	CASSNWGPGNTIYF	NA
TRBV11-2	once	NA	TRBJ1-1	CASSSTQGNTEAFF	TGTGCCAGCAGCTCTACGCAGGGGAACACTGAAGCTTTCTTT
TRBV19	NA	TRBD1	TRBJ2-7	CASSLGTGVTYEQYF	TGTGCCAGTAGCCTTGGGACAGGGGTAACCTACGAGCAGTACTTC
TRBV11-2	few	TRBD1	TRBJ2-7	CASSLALGQARVHEQYF	TGTGCCAGCAGCTTAGCCCTGGGACAGGCCCGCGTCCACGAGCAGTACTTC
TRBV18	NA	TRBD1	TRBJ1-4	CASSVPGQGPSNEKLFF	TGTGCCAGCTCCGTCCCGGGACAGGGGCCATCTAATGAAAAACTGTTTTTT